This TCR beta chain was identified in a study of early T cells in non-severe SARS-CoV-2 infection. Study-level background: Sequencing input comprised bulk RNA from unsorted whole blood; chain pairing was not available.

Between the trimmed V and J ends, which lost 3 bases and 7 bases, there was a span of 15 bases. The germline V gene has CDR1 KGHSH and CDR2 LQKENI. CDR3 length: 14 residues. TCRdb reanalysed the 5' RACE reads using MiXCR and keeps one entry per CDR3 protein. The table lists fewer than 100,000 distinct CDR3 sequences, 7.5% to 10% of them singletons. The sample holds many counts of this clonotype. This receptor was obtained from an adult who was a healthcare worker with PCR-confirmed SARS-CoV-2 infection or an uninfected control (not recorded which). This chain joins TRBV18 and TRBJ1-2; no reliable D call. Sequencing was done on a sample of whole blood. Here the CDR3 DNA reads TGTGCCAGCTCACCCCCCCATCTTACCGGTGGCTACACCTTC. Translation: CASSPPHLTGGYTF.